These 2 T cell receptor beta chains share one sample of origin, sequenced in a study of blood T cell repertoires in COVID-19. TCRdb's table, derived via immunoSEQ multiplex PCR, lists solely in-frame clones and lacks some. The data show around 330,000 clones, about 92% seen once. Sequenced input: PBMCs or T cells enriched from blood (not recorded which). The receptor set was obtained from a man in his 60s who had recovered from COVID-19.

This chain connects TRBV6-2 or TRBV6-3 to TRBJ1-2; D is possibly TRBD1 (6 bases). The V and J ends lost 5 bases and 8 bases respectively, with 18 bases between them. Germline V gene sequence: CDR1 MNHEY, CDR2 SVGEGT. This CDR3 comprises 14 residues. The CDR3 bases are TGTGCCAGCAGTACCCGACAGGAAAGGGGAGGCTACACCTTC. Translating gives CASSTRQERGGYTF.

The rearrangement uses TRBV19 and TRBJ1-3; 8 positions match TRBD1. Germline V lookup: CDR1 LNHDA, CDR2 SQIVND (reference sequence). This CDR3 region has 14 residues. The V and J ends lost 6 bases and 0 bases, in that order; junction bases with no gene match: 1. The CDR3 sequence is CASRTGVSGNTIYF. CDR3 coding DNA: TGTGCCAGTAGGACAGGGGTCTCTGGAAACACCATATATTTT. Based on the CDR3 plus reference TRBV19 and TRBJ1-3, the full variable domain is DGGITQSPKYLFRKEGQNVTLSCEQNLNHDAMYWYRQDPGQGLRLIYYSQIVNDFQKGDIAEGYSVSREKKESFPLTVTSAQKNPTAFYLCASRTGVSGNTIYFGEGSWLTVV.